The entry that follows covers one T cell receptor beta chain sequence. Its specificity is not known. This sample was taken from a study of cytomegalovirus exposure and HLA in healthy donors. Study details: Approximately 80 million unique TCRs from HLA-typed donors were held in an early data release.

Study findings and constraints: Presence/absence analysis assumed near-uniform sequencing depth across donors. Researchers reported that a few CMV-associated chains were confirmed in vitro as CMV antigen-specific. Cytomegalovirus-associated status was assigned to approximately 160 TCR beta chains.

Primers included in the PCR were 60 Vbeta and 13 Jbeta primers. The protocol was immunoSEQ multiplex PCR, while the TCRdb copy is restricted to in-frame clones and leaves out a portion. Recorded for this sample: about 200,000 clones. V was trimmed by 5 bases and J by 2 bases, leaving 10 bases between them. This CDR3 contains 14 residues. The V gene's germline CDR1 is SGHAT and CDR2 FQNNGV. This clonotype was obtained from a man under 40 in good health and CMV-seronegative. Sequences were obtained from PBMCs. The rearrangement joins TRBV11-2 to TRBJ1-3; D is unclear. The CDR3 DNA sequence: TGTGCCAGCAGCCCGACAAGACCTGGAAACACCATATATTTT. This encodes CASSPTRPGNTIYF.